A selection of T cell receptor beta chains follows, all from one sample in a study of CD8 T cells in ankylosing spondylitis. TCRdb itself ran the 5' RACE reads through MiXCR, one entry per CDR3 protein. Of around 770,000 distinct CDR3 sequences in the sample, under 20% were seen once. The sequencing sample was made of blood, either unsorted or a sorted T cell fraction (not recorded which). Every receptor here comes from a male donor with ankylosing spondylitis. The CDR3 runs from the conserved cysteine through the conserved F or W. A D gene is named only where the DNA matches it firmly. Part of the rows lack a size; the others show once, few, many or a class for expanded clones.

D gene: -; clone size: many; J gene: TRBJ1-1; V gene: TRBV6-2/TRBV6-3; CDR3 DNA: TGTGCCAGCACCCCGATGGGGATGAACACTGAAGCTTTCTTT; CDR3 protein: CASTPMGMNTEAFF
D gene: -; clone size: -; J gene: TRBJ1-6; V gene: TRBV20-1; CDR3 DNA: TGCAGTGCTAGCGGGGACCGGGGCCGAGGGTCACCCCTCCACTTT; CDR3 protein: CSASGDRGRGSPLHF
D gene: -; clone size: -; J gene: TRBJ1-3; V gene: TRBV29-1; CDR3 DNA: TGCAGCGTTGAAGATGGCACAAGCTCTGGAAACACCATATATTTT; CDR3 protein: CSVEDGTSSGNTIYF
D gene: -; clone size: -; J gene: TRBJ2-2; V gene: TRBV20-1; CDR3 DNA: TGCAGTGCTAGACCCCAGACCGGGGCGAACACCGGGGAGCTGTTTTTT; CDR3 protein: CSARPQTGANTGELFF
D gene: -; clone size: many; J gene: TRBJ2-1; V gene: TRBV20-1; CDR3 DNA: TGCAGTGCTACATTTCCGAGCTCCTACAATGAGCAGTTCTTC; CDR3 protein: CSATFPSSYNEQFF
D gene: -; clone size: -; J gene: TRBJ2-5; V gene: TRBV4-1; CDR3 DNA: TGCGCCAGCAGCCAAGGACCGTCCCAAGAGACCCAGTACTTC; CDR3 protein: CASSQGPSQETQYF
D gene: TRBD1; clone size: -; J gene: TRBJ1-1; V gene: TRBV10-3; CDR3 DNA: TGTGCCATCAGTGACACTTGGGACAGGGTGGGAACTGAAGCTTTCTTT; CDR3 protein: CAISDTWDRVGTEAFF
D gene: TRBD1; clone size: once; J gene: TRBJ2-2; V gene: TRBV29-1; CDR3 DNA: TGCAGCGTTGACGGGACAGGGGCCGGGGAGCTGTTTTTT; CDR3 protein: CSVDGTGAGELFF
D gene: -; clone size: -; J gene: TRBJ1-4; V gene: TRBV20-1; CDR3 DNA: TGCAGTGCCCTGGGGGGAATCGGAGGAGAAAAACTGTTTTTT; CDR3 protein: CSALGGIGGEKLFF
D gene: -; clone size: few; J gene: TRBJ2-7; V gene: TRBV12-3/TRBV12-4; CDR3 DNA: TGTGCCAGCACGGCAGGGGGGCCGTTCTACGAGCAGTACTTC; CDR3 protein: CASTAGGPFYEQYF
D gene: -; clone size: -; J gene: TRBJ2-3; V gene: TRBV2; CDR3 DNA: TGTGCCAGCAGTGAAAGGGGGCCTAGCGGGTTGGCAGATACGCAGTATTTT; CDR3 protein: CASSERGPSGLADTQYF
D gene: TRBD2; clone size: few; J gene: TRBJ2-2; V gene: TRBV12-3/TRBV12-4; CDR3 DNA: TGTGCCAGCGACAGAAGCGGGGGCCTCGGCGGGGAGCTGTTTTTT; CDR3 protein: CASDRSGGLGGELFF
D gene: TRBD2; clone size: -; J gene: TRBJ2-1; V gene: TRBV20-1; CDR3 DNA: TGCAGTGCTAGGGTAGCGGGACTTTCGGAGCAGTTCTTC; CDR3 protein: CSARVAGLSEQFF
D gene: -; clone size: -; J gene: TRBJ2-7; V gene: TRBV28; CDR3 DNA: TGTGCCAGCAATTCGGGGCCCCCCCTCTACGAGCAGTACTTC; CDR3 protein: CASNSGPPLYEQYF
D gene: TRBD2; clone size: -; J gene: TRBJ2-5; V gene: TRBV15; CDR3 DNA: TGTGCCACCAGCAGAGATAGTCGATTAGCGGGAGTTCAAGAGACCCAGTACTTC; CDR3 protein: CATSRDSRLAGVQETQYF
D gene: TRBD2; clone size: -; J gene: TRBJ2-1; V gene: TRBV29-1; CDR3 DNA: TGCAGCGTTGAACCGTATCACGGGACTAAATTGGATGAGCAGTTCTTC; CDR3 protein: CSVEPYHGTKLDEQFF
D gene: -; clone size: -; J gene: TRBJ1-2; V gene: TRBV12-3/TRBV12-4; CDR3 DNA: TGTGCCAGCAGTATACAGGGTTTTTTTGGCTACACCTTC; CDR3 protein: CASSIQGFFGYTF
D gene: -; clone size: -; J gene: TRBJ2-1; V gene: TRBV5-1; CDR3 DNA: TGCGCCAGCAATTCTGGCTACAATGAGCAGTTCTTC; CDR3 protein: CASNSGYNEQFF
D gene: -; clone size: -; J gene: TRBJ2-3; V gene: TRBV7-3; CDR3 DNA: TGTGCCAGCAGCTTAACCGGGGCGGGGGCGCGGTATTTT; CDR3 protein: CASSLTGAGARYF
D gene: TRBD2; clone size: -; J gene: TRBJ2-4; V gene: TRBV4-3; CDR3 DNA: TGCGCCAGCAGCCAAGCCTGGACTAGCGCCAAAAACATTCAGTACTTC; CDR3 protein: CASSQAWTSAKNIQYF
D gene: -; clone size: few; J gene: TRBJ1-1; V gene: TRBV12-3/TRBV12-4; CDR3 DNA: TGTGCCAGCACCCCAGGGGCAGGGACTGAAGCTTTCTTT; CDR3 protein: CASTPGAGTEAFF
D gene: TRBD2; clone size: -; J gene: TRBJ2-1; V gene: TRBV7-9; CDR3 DNA: TGTGCCAGCAGCATTACTAGCGGGGGGGTCTACAATGAGCAGTTCTTC; CDR3 protein: CASSITSGGVYNEQFF
D gene: TRBD1; clone size: -; J gene: TRBJ2-1; V gene: TRBV4-1; CDR3 DNA: TGCGCCAGCAGCCCGCTCCTACGGGGACAGGGTGTCAATGAGCAGTTCTTC; CDR3 protein: CASSPLLRGQGVNEQFF
D gene: TRBD1; clone size: -; J gene: TRBJ2-7; V gene: TRBV12-3/TRBV12-4; CDR3 DNA: TGTGCCAGCAGCCGCCCATCAGGGGGATGGTACGAGCAGTACTTC; CDR3 protein: CASSRPSGGWYEQYF
D gene: TRBD1; clone size: -; J gene: TRBJ1-6; V gene: TRBV20-1; CDR3 DNA: TGCAGTGCTAGAGGGGCGACAGGGGCGGATAATTCACCCCTCCACTTT; CDR3 protein: CSARGATGADNSPLHF
D gene: -; clone size: -; J gene: TRBJ1-2; V gene: TRBV24-1; CDR3 DNA: TGTGCCACCGCCGCGCGGGGGATCGATGGCTACACCTTC; CDR3 protein: CATAARGIDGYTF
D gene: -; clone size: -; J gene: TRBJ2-2; V gene: TRBV20-1; CDR3 DNA: TGCAGTGCTAGTAGCGGATTAACGAACACCGGGGAGCTGTTTTTT; CDR3 protein: CSASSGLTNTGELFF
D gene: -; clone size: few; J gene: TRBJ2-7; V gene: TRBV4-3; CDR3 DNA: TGCGCCAGCAGCCAAGAAGGGGAGGCAGGGGTCTACGAGCAGTACTTC; CDR3 protein: CASSQEGEAGVYEQYF
D gene: -; clone size: -; J gene: TRBJ2-5; V gene: TRBV9; CDR3 DNA: TGTGCCAGCAGCGTAGCTGCGGCCCTAAAGGGAGAGACCCAGTACTTC; CDR3 protein: CASSVAAALKGETQYF
D gene: TRBD1; clone size: -; J gene: TRBJ2-7; V gene: TRBV6-1; CDR3 DNA: TGTGCGAGCTGCCTGGGACAGGGCTTCTCCTACGAGCAGTACTTC; CDR3 protein: CASCLGQGFSYEQYF
D gene: TRBD2; clone size: -; J gene: TRBJ2-1; V gene: TRBV19; CDR3 DNA: TGTGCCAGTAGTATCACTAGCGGCCATTACAATGAGCAGTTCTTC; CDR3 protein: CASSITSGHYNEQFF
D gene: -; clone size: few; J gene: TRBJ2-1; V gene: TRBV9; CDR3 DNA: TGTGCCAGCAGCGTCAGGGCGAGGACCTACAATGAGCAGTTCTTC; CDR3 protein: CASSVRARTYNEQFF
D gene: -; clone size: few; J gene: TRBJ2-1; V gene: TRBV7-9; CDR3 DNA: TGTGCCAGCAGTTACAGTTCTCTGGGGGACAATGAGCAGTTCTTC; CDR3 protein: CASSYSSLGDNEQFF
D gene: -; clone size: few; J gene: TRBJ1-2; V gene: TRBV7-9; CDR3 DNA: TGTGCCAGCAGCTTATGGGGTGGCGGCTACACCTTC; CDR3 protein: CASSLWGGGYTF
D gene: -; clone size: -; J gene: TRBJ2-1; V gene: TRBV20-1; CDR3 DNA: TGCAGTGCTAGAGATCGAAGCGGAGTCTCCTACAATGAGCAGTTCTTC; CDR3 protein: CSARDRSGVSYNEQFF
D gene: TRBD2; clone size: few; J gene: TRBJ2-1; V gene: TRBV10-3; CDR3 DNA: TGTGCCATCAGTGTACAGATTGTAGCGGGGAGCAATGAGCAGTTCTTC; CDR3 protein: CAISVQIVAGSNEQFF
D gene: -; clone size: -; J gene: TRBJ2-3; V gene: TRBV10-2; CDR3 DNA: TGCGCCAGCAGTGAGGTTCCCCGTTCGTGGGACACAGATACGCAGTATTTT; CDR3 protein: CASSEVPRSWDTDTQYF
D gene: -; clone size: few; J gene: TRBJ1-5; V gene: TRBV2; CDR3 DNA: TGTGCCAGCAGTGATCGGGGACCCAATCAGCCCCAGCATTTT; CDR3 protein: CASSDRGPNQPQHF
D gene: -; clone size: few; J gene: TRBJ1-1; V gene: TRBV5-4; CDR3 DNA: TGTGCCAGCAGCTCCGGCGGACTGGCTACAGCTTTCTTT; CDR3 protein: CASSSGGLATAFF
D gene: TRBD2; clone size: few; J gene: TRBJ2-7; V gene: TRBV20-1; CDR3 DNA: TGCAGTGCTCAACCGGGACTAGCGGGAGGGTCTACCTACGAGCAGTACTTC; CDR3 protein: CSAQPGLAGGSTYEQYF